One and the same sample provided the 23 T cell receptor beta chains below, sequenced in a study of OX40 agonist ivuxolimab in advanced cancers. Only in-frame clones appear in the TCRdb table, and some are missing; sequencing was by immunoSEQ multiplex PCR. Of fewer than 100,000 clones in the sample, 80% to 90% were seen once. The sequences come from CD4+ or CD8+ T cells sorted from blood, collected in a trial of the OX40 agonist ivuxolimab. Source of these receptors: an adult with an advanced solid tumor such as melanoma, head and neck, liver or kidney cancer.

This clone occurred a few times. The chain couples TRBV4-2 to TRBJ1-1, with TRBD1 identical over 9 bases. In germline, CDR1 is LGHNA, CDR2 YNFKEQ. J lost 2 bases, V lost 6 bases, and 1 base had no gene match. This CDR3 is built from 13 residues. This CDR3 is CASRTGGNTEAFF. CDR3 nucleotides: TGTGCCAGCAGGACAGGGGGTAACACTGAAGCTTTCTTT.

The chain uses TRBV9 and TRBJ1-1, with 8 positions matching TRBD1. This CDR3 region has 14 residues. V shed 4 bases and J 4 bases; nucleotides not matched to a gene: 6. Germline CDR1 reads SGDLS; CDR2 reads YYNGEE. The CDR3 loop is CASSRTGLSTEAFF. CDR3 nucleotide sequence: TGTGCCAGCAGCCGGACAGGGCTGAGCACTGAAGCTTTCTTT.

The V and J genes are TRBV7-3 and TRBJ2-1, with D possibly matching TRBD2 (6 bases). Trimming shortened V by 1 base and J by 7 bases, and 8 bases separated the two germline ends. Germline CDR1 is SGHTA and CDR2 is FQGTGA. The CDR3 has 13 residues. The CDR3 DNA sequence: TGTGCCAGCAGCTTAAGGCGGGAAAATGAGCAGTTCTTC. It codes for CASSLRRENEQFF.

Only a few counts were recorded for this clone. The rearrangement joins TRBV9 to TRBJ1-6; tentative D call: TRBD1 (5 bases). The germline V gene encodes CDR1 SGDLS and CDR2 YYNGEE. V was shortened by 3 bases and J by 5 bases, with 15 bases between the two germline ends. This CDR3 spans 16 amino acids. CDR3 loop: CASSAAGDGDNSPLHF. For the CDR3, the DNA is TGTGCCAGCAGCGCAGCGGGGGACGGGGATAATTCACCCCTCCACTTT.

The V and J genes are TRBV5-1 and TRBJ2-5; tentatively, D is TRBD1 or TRBD2 (7 bases each). Germline V CDR1 and CDR2: SGHRS, YFSETQ. Trimming removed 4 bases from V and 3 bases from J, with 13 bases in between. The CDR3 has 14 residues. DNA of the CDR3: TGCGCCAGCAGCCTAAGCGGGACAGAAGAGACCCAGTACTTC. It yields the protein CASSLSGTEETQYF.

The CDR3 sequence is CSVAEKGSGGDQPQHF. The CDR3, as DNA: TGCAGCGTTGCCGAGAAGGGTTCAGGGGGAGATCAGCCCCAGCATTTT. The V gene is TRBV29-1, the J gene TRBJ1-5, with TRBD1 matching 7 bases. The CDR3 sequence is 16 residues long. CDR1 is SQVTM and CDR2 is ANQGSEA in the germline V gene. V lost 4 bases, J lost 5 bases, and 14 bases stayed unmatched.

V and J are TRBV18 and TRBJ2-7; perhaps D is TRBD1 or TRBD2 (7 bases each). The CDR3 sequence is 14 residues long. CDR1 is KGHSH and CDR2 is LQKENI in the germline V gene. The germline V and J ends were trimmed by 3 bases and 5 bases, with 14 bases remaining between them. CDR3: CASSPQGEGHEQYF. The CDR3, as DNA: TGTGCCAGCTCACCTCAGGGGGAGGGCCACGAGCAGTACTTC.

The genes are TRBV6-1 and TRBJ2-1; 11 bases are shared with TRBD2. With 3 bases clipped from V and 8 bases from J, the junction kept 6 bases outside the gene matches. This CDR3 spans 15 amino acids. Germline CDR1 MNHNS, CDR2 SASEGT. This CDR3 is CASSERTSGFDEQFF. In DNA form, the CDR3 reads TGTGCCAGCAGTGAGAGGACTAGCGGGTTCGATGAGCAGTTCTTC.

The CDR3 is CASSPAGLALNTGELFF. As DNA, the CDR3 is TGCGCCAGCAGCCCCGCGGGGCTAGCTCTCAACACCGGGGAGCTGTTTTTT. The V gene is TRBV5-1, the J gene TRBJ2-2, with D possibly being TRBD2 (6 bases). Germline V gene sequence: CDR1 SGHRS, CDR2 YFSETQ. V was trimmed by 4 bases and J by 2 bases, leaving 18 bases between them. This CDR3 is built from 17 residues.

The V and J genes are TRBV28 and TRBJ1-4, with D hard to call. Trimming pared 8 bases from V and 8 bases from J, leaving 12 bases between. The CDR3 loop spans 12 amino acids. Germline CDR1 and CDR2: MDHEN and SYDVKM. CDR3 DNA sequence: TGTGCCAGCGGGCGCCGAGGGGAAAAACTGTTTTTT. Translating it yields CASGRRGEKLFF.

V usage is TRBV7-9 and J usage is TRBJ1-2, with unresolved D. Germline V gene lookup returns CDR1 SEHNR and CDR2 FQNEAQ (reference sequence). The CDR3 extends over 11 amino acids. The germline V and J ends were trimmed by 4 bases and 8 bases, with 8 bases remaining between them. The CDR3 here is CASSSGRGYTF. CDR3 in DNA: TGTGCCAGCAGCTCAGGACGGGGCTACACCTTC.

This chain connects TRBV28 to TRBJ1-5; 7 positions match TRBD1. This CDR3 has 15 residues. The junction had 7 bases not matched to a gene; V was cut back by 8 bases and J by 0 bases. Germline V lookup: CDR1 MDHEN, CDR2 SYDVKM. The CDR3 nucleotides read TGTGCCAGCGACAGGGTCTCAATTAGCAATCAGCCCCAGCATTTT. It specifies CASDRVSISNQPQHF.

V and J are TRBV28 and TRBJ2-5, with TRBD2 matching 7 bases. The DNA end is more similar to TRBJ2-7, so the J call may be wrong. Germline CDR1 reads MDHEN; CDR2 reads SYDVKM. The CDR3 has 15 residues. This chain's CDR3 is CASSLRRSGFYEQYF. CDR3 sequence (DNA): TGTGCCAGCAGTTTAAGGCGTAGCGGGTTTTACGAGCAGTACTTC.

The rearrangement joins TRBV5-1 to TRBJ1-1; no clear D. The V and J ends lost 4 bases and 4 bases respectively, with 17 bases between them. In germline, CDR1 is SGHRS, CDR2 YFSETQ. CDR3 size: 15 residues. The CDR3 loop is CASSIRPTGSTEAFF. In DNA, the CDR3 is TGCGCCAGCAGCATACGACCCACCGGGTCCACTGAAGCTTTCTTT. Complete variable domain (other parts from reference TRBV5-1 and TRBJ1-1): KAGVTQTPRYLIKTRGQQVTLSCSPISGHRSVSWYQQTPGQGLQFLFEYFSETQRNKGNFPGRFSGRQFSNSRSEMNVSTLELGDSALYLCASSIRPTGSTEAFFGQGTRLTVV.

The chain carries TRBV2 and TRBJ1-1, with a possible D match to TRBD1 (5 bases). CDR1 is SNHLY, CDR2 FYNNEI, per germline. The CDR3 runs to 16 residues. Deletions cut 3 bases from V and 0 bases from J, with 14 bases between. CDR3 residues: CASSDGARYMNTEAFF. CDR3 coding DNA: TGTGCCAGCAGTGACGGGGCCCGATACATGAACACTGAAGCTTTCTTT.

The chain is built from TRBV7-2 and TRBJ1-4; no firm D call. V lost 0 bases and J 3 bases, leaving 8 bases between the germline ends. Germline assignment: CDR1 SGHTA and CDR2 FQGNSA. The CDR3 runs 15 residues. The CDR3 protein is CASSLASGSNEKLFF. In DNA form, the CDR3 reads TGTGCCAGCAGCTTAGCATCCGGTTCTAATGAAAAACTGTTTTTT.

The count of this clone is one. The chain has TRBV5-6 and TRBJ1-5; 7 nucleotides align to TRBD1. From germline, CDR1 is SGHDT and CDR2 YYEEEE. This CDR3 has 18 amino acids. The V segment lost 7 bases and the J segment 7 bases; nucleotides outside the gene matches: 23. In nucleotides, the CDR3 is TGTGCCAGCTCTCGATGGACAGGTACACAGGGTGGGGGGCAGCCCCAGCATTTT. Translation: CASSRWTGTQGGGQPQHF.

The V call is TRBV19, the J call TRBJ2-3; TRBD2 is a possible D gene (5 bases). In germline, CDR1 is LNHDA, CDR2 SQIVND (reference sequence). V lost 3 bases and J lost 0, with 19 bases in between. This CDR3 region has 18 residues. In DNA, the CDR3 is TGTGCCAGTAGTATCCTATACTCGTCGACGGGAAGCACAGATACGCAGTATTTT. It is translated as CASSILYSSTGSTDTQYF.

V is TRBV7-9 and J is TRBJ2-6; weak D call: TRBD1 (5 bases). V lost 10 bases, J lost 1 base, and 20 bases lay in between. The germline gives CDR1 SEHNR, CDR2 FQNEAQ (reference sequence). The CDR3 is 17 residues long. The CDR3 sequence: CAIPPKGSPSGANVLTF. Written as DNA, the CDR3 is TGTGCCATCCCCCCCAAGGGGTCCCCATCTGGGGCCAACGTCCTGACTTTC. Using reference TRBV7-9 and TRBJ2-6 for the parts outside the CDR3, the full variable domain is DTGVSQNPRHKITKRGQNVTFRCDPISEHNRLYWYRQTLGQGPEFLTYFQNEAQLEKSRLLSDRFSAERPKGSFSTLEIQRTEQGDSAMYLCAIPPKGSPSGANVLTFGAGSRLTVL.

This clone occurred once. The gene calls are TRBV4-3 and TRBJ1-5, with D hard to call. The germline V gene encodes CDR1 LGHNA and CDR2 YSLEER. CDR3 length: 13 amino acids. With 3 bases removed from V and 7 bases from J, the gap between germline ends came to 10 bases. The CDR3 here is CASSQETGQPQHF. DNA of the CDR3: TGCGCCAGCAGCCAGGAGACGGGGCAGCCCCAGCATTTT.

V usage is TRBV14 and J usage is TRBJ2-5; D is undetermined. Germline values: CDR1 SGHDN, CDR2 FVKESK. This CDR3 spans 16 amino acids. The V end lost 4 bases, the J end lost 2 bases, and 17 bases lay between the germline ends. The CDR3 spells CASSPRPRQFQETQYF. CDR3 nucleotides: TGTGCCAGCAGCCCCCGACCCAGGCAGTTTCAAGAGACCCAGTACTTC.

This chain uses TRBV6-5 with TRBJ2-7, with 7 nucleotides matching TRBD2. The junction had 6 bases not matched to a gene; V was cut back by 0 bases and J by 4 bases. The CDR3 is 15 amino acids. Germline assignment: CDR1 MNHEY and CDR2 SVGAGI. CDR3 sequence reads: CASSYSGLAEYEQYF. CDR3 nucleotides: TGTGCCAGCAGTTACTCCGGGCTAGCGGAATACGAGCAGTACTTC.

To note about this clone: The junction does not match germline at one end; this may be a read error. The chain recombines TRBV14 with TRBJ1-4; D is ambiguous. The CDR3 contains 12 residues. Germline V lookup: CDR1 SGHDN, CDR2 FVKESK. In nucleotides, the CDR3 is TGTGCCAGCAGCCTCAACGGGAGGGTTATCCATTTT. Translation: CASSLNGRVIHF.